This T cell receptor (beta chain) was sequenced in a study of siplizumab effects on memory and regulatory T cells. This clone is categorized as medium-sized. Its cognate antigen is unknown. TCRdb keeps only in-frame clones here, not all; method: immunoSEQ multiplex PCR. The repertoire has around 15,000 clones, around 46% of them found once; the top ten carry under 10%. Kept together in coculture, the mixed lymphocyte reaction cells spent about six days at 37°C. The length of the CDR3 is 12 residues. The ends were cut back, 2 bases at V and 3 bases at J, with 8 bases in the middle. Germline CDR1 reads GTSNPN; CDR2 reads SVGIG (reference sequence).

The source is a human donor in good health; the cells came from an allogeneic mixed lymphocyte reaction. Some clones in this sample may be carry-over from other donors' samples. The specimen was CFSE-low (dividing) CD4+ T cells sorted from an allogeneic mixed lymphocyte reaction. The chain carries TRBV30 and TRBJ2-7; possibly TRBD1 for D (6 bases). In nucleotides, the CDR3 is TGTGCCTGGAGTCAGGGGAGCTACGAGCAGTACTTC. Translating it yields CAWSQGSYEQYF. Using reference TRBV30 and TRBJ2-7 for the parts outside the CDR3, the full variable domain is SQTIHQWPATLVQPVGSPLSLECTVEGTSNPNLYWYRQAAGRGLQLLFYSVGIGQISSEVPQNLSASRPQDRQFILSSKKLLLSDSGFYLCAWSQGSYEQYFGPGTRLTVT.